Below are 20 T cell receptor beta chains sequenced from a single sample in a study of regulatory T cells in long-lasting Graves disease. Construction of TCR beta libraries relied on iRepertoire HTBI primers and on Arm-PCR targeting CDR3 regions. Each CDR3 protein gets one entry after TCRdb re-called the multiplex PCR reads with MiXCR. This table holds 350,000 to 500,000 distinct CDR3 sequences, over 15% found once. Time point described: newly diagnosed GD, antithyroid drugs for less than 3 months. Generation of the TCR library employed RNA extracted from PBMCs. These records were also assigned to another study, of T cells in Graves' hyperthyroidism and ophthalmopathy.

Here the sequenced sample was peripheral blood mononuclear cells (PBMCs), taken at new diagnosis, from a patient treated with antithyroid drugs. The receptors stem from a woman under 40 with Graves disease.

This chain uses TRBV18 with TRBJ2-3, with D possibly TRBD1 on 6 matching bases. V was pared by 2 bases and J by 2 bases, with 23 bases between. The CDR3 has 19 amino acids. Germline V gives CDR1 KGHSH, CDR2 LQKENI. CDR3: CASSPKWDTPWEATDTQYF. CDR3 coding DNA: TGTGCCAGCTCACCAAAGTGGGACACCCCGTGGGAAGCCACAGATACGCAGTATTTT. Full variable domain (missing parts from reference TRBV18 and TRBJ2-3): NAGVMQNPRHLVRRRGQEARLRCSPMKGHSHVYWYRQLPEEGLKFMVYLQKENIIDESGMPKERFSAEFPKEGPSILRIQQVVRGDSAAYFCASSPKWDTPWEATDTQYFGPGTRLTVL.

This clonotype was found many times. The V gene is TRBV24-1, the J gene TRBJ2-1; D is uncertain. The CDR3 consists of 16 residues. Between the trimmed V and J ends, which lost 4 bases and 0 bases, there was a span of 12 bases. CDR1 and CDR2 (germline): KGHDR, SFDVKD. CDR3 DNA sequence: TGTGCCACCAGTGAGACTTGGAGAAGCTCCTACAATGAGCAGTTCTTC. Its protein is CATSETWRSSYNEQFF.

In this sample, this clonotype turned up many times. This chain joins TRBV20-1 and TRBJ2-3, with no clear D. The CDR3 consists of 13 residues. In germline, CDR1 is DFQATT, CDR2 SNEGSKA (reference sequence). V was trimmed by 4 bases and J by 0 bases, leaving 8 bases between them. This CDR3 reads CSANSYSTDTQYF. Written as DNA, the CDR3 is TGCAGTGCTAACTCCTATAGCACAGATACGCAGTATTTT.

This sequence joins TRBV28 and TRBJ2-5; D call uncertain. Trimming cost V 8 bases and J 5 bases, with 6 bases left between them. The CDR3 runs 10 residues. Germline V gene sequence: CDR1 MDHEN, CDR2 SYDVKM. The CDR3 spells CASAGETQYF. CDR3 nucleotides: TGTGCCAGCGCCGGGGAGACCCAGTACTTC.

Many counts were recorded for this clonotype. The chain employs TRBV5-1 and TRBJ2-1; TRBD1 matches at 8 bases. The ends lost 3 bases at V and 4 bases at J; junction bases unmatched: 6. The CDR3 covers 15 residues. Germline CDR1 SGHRS, CDR2 YFSETQ. The CDR3 DNA sequence: TGCGCCAGCAGCTCGACAGGGGATTTTTACAATGAGCAGTTCTTC. As protein: CASSSTGDFYNEQFF. The whole variable domain, remainder taken from reference TRBV5-1 and TRBJ2-1, is KAGVTQTPRYLIKTRGQQVTLSCSPISGHRSVSWYQQTPGQGLQFLFEYFSETQRNKGNFPGRFSGRQFSNSRSEMNVSTLELGDSALYLCASSSTGDFYNEQFFGPGTRLTVL.

This clonotype appeared many times. The genes are TRBV28 and TRBJ2-7, with TRBD2 identical over 11 bases. This CDR3 has 14 residues. The germline CDR1 and CDR2 sequences are MDHEN and SYDVKM. The V segment lost 6 bases and the J segment 2 bases; nucleotides outside the gene matches: 3. CDR3 loop: CASSGTSGTYEQYF. CDR3 DNA sequence: TGTGCCAGCAGCGGGACTAGCGGTACCTACGAGCAGTACTTC.

This clonotype was counted many times. The chain is built from TRBV24-1 and TRBJ2-5; 8 bases line up with TRBD2. The CDR3 totals 12 residues. Per germline, CDR1 KGHDR and CDR2 SFDVKD. J gave up 5 bases and V 9 bases, and 4 bases lay outside the gene matches. Here the CDR3 reads CATRGGAETQYF. The DNA of the CDR3 is TGTGCCACCCGGGGGGGCGCGGAGACCCAGTACTTC.

This clonotype showed up many times. V is TRBV6-2 or TRBV6-3 and J is TRBJ1-1, with 8 bases identical to TRBD1. Germline trimming cut 8 bases from V and 5 bases from J; bases unmatched to any gene: 4. CDR1 is MNHEY, CDR2 SVGEGT, per germline. This CDR3 has 12 amino acids. Written as DNA, the CDR3 is TGTGCCAGCCTCGACAGGGGTACTGAAGCTTTCTTT. Its protein is CASLDRGTEAFF.

This clonotype was observed at least ten times. CDR3 sequence: CASSLGRGPPQPQHF. CDR3 DNA: TGTGCCAGCAGTTTAGGAAGGGGTCCCCCTCAGCCCCAGCATTTT. The chain uses TRBV28 and TRBJ1-5; tentatively, D is TRBD1 (5 bases). The germline gives CDR1 MDHEN, CDR2 SYDVKM. With 2 bases removed from V and 6 bases from J, the gap between germline ends came to 14 bases. There are 15 residues in the CDR3.

This clonotype occurred many times. The chain is built from TRBV27 and TRBJ2-5, with D unclear. The CDR3 length is 13 residues. Germline assignment: CDR1 MNHEY and CDR2 SMNVEV (reference sequence). V lost 5 bases and J 4 bases, leaving 11 bases between the germline ends. The CDR3 DNA sequence: TGTGCCAGCAGTGATCTCCTACGAGAGACCCAGTACTTC. Its protein is CASSDLLRETQYF.

A note on this clonotype: At one end the junction does not follow the germline gene, possibly because of a read error. This chain joins TRBV6-2 or TRBV6-3 and TRBJ2-5; tentative D call: TRBD1 (5 bases). CDR1 MNHEY and CDR2 SVGEGT come from the germline V gene. This CDR3 region has 12 residues. CDR3 nucleotide sequence: TGTGCCAGCAGTACCGCAGGCCAGGGTAGAGACTTC. This codes for CASSTAGQGRDF.

The chain couples TRBV7-6 to TRBJ2-2; no reliable D call. The CDR3 is 14 amino acids. CDR1 and CDR2 from the germline V gene are SGHVS and FNYEAQ. V gave up 5 bases and J gave up 6 bases, with 13 bases separating them. The CDR3 DNA reads TGTGCCAGCAGCCCCCTGGGCTTTGCCGGGGAGCTGTTTTTT. Amino acid sequence: CASSPLGFAGELFF.

The rearrangement uses TRBV20-1 and TRBJ2-1, with 10 bases aligning to TRBD2. Losses at the gene ends were 0 bases for V and 7 bases for J; bases not matched to a gene: 18. Germline loops: CDR1 DFQATT, CDR2 SNEGSKA (reference sequence). CDR3 length: 19 residues. The CDR3 region has the DNA TGCAGTGCTAGAGATCTCGGGGTACTCTTTAGCGGGAGGATAAATGAGCAGTTCTTC. Translating gives CSARDLGVLFSGRINEQFF.

This clonotype has a handful of counts. This could be a read error, since a much larger clone is one nucleotide away. CDR3 sequence (DNA): TGTGGCAGCAGCTTAAAGTCCGTTGGGAACAATGAGCAGTTCTTC. Its translation: CGSSLKSVGNNEQFF. The V and J genes are TRBV7-9 and TRBJ2-1; D not certain. Per germline, CDR1 SEHNR and CDR2 FQNEAQ (reference sequence). The CDR3 length is 15 residues. Combining the CDR3 with reference TRBV7-9 and TRBJ2-1 gives the whole variable domain DTGVSQNPRHKITKRGQNVTFRCDPISEHNRLYWYRQTLGQGPEFLTYFQNEAQLEKSRLLSDRFSAERPKGSFSTLEIQRTEQGDSAMYLCGSSLKSVGNNEQFFGPGTRLTVL.

V usage is TRBV2 and J usage is TRBJ2-7; tentatively, D is TRBD2 (5 bases). Trimming removed 11 bases at V and 0 bases at J, with 14 bases between. Germline assignment: CDR1 SNHLY and CDR2 FYNNEI. This CDR3 comprises 13 residues. CDR3 sequence: CAVASGASYEQYF. Here the CDR3 DNA reads TGTGCCGTGGCCAGCGGTGCCTCCTACGAGCAGTACTTC.

This clonotype was detected many times. The rearrangement uses TRBV18 and TRBJ1-1; 8 bases map to TRBD1. Trimming took 6 bases from V and 1 from J; bases not matched to a gene: 7. Per the germline V gene, CDR1 is KGHSH and CDR2 is LQKENI. The CDR3 runs 15 residues. CDR3 amino acids: CASSPTGQANTEAFF. The CDR3 nucleotides are TGTGCCAGCTCGCCAACGGGACAGGCGAACACTGAAGCTTTCTTT. Full variable domain (outside the CDR3, taken from reference TRBV18 and TRBJ1-1): NAGVMQNPRHLVRRRGQEARLRCSPMKGHSHVYWYRQLPEEGLKFMVYLQKENIIDESGMPKERFSAEFPKEGPSILRIQQVVRGDSAAYFCASSPTGQANTEAFFGQGTRLTVV.

This clonotype has ten or more counts. This chain connects TRBV27 to TRBJ2-3; the D gene is possibly TRBD2 (6 bases). CDR1 MNHEY and CDR2 SMNVEV come from the germline V gene (reference sequence). Trimming removed 1 base from V and 4 bases from J, with 18 bases in between. The CDR3 spans 17 residues. The DNA of the CDR3 is TGTGCCAGCAGTTTATGGGGTAGCGGCGGTGAGGCAGATACGCAGTATTTT. This translates into CASSLWGSGGEADTQYF.

This clonotype showed up just a few times. The rearrangement uses TRBV7-9 and TRBJ2-5, with TRBD1 matching over 7 bases. The length of the CDR3 is 15 residues. V gave up 5 bases and J gave up 1 base; unmatched junction bases: 7. Germline loops: CDR1 SEHNR, CDR2 FQNEAQ (reference sequence). DNA of the CDR3: TGTGCCAGCAGCCCACCCCGGGACAGCCAAGAGACCCAGTACTTC. It specifies CASSPPRDSQETQYF.

V is TRBV28 and J is TRBJ2-7; 11 nucleotides match TRBD2. The germline gives CDR1 MDHEN, CDR2 SYDVKM. The trim removed 4 bases at V and 1 base at J, leaving 15 bases unmatched. This CDR3 is built from 19 residues. The DNA of the CDR3 is TGTGCCAGCAGTTCGGCGGGACTAGCGGAGGGGGAACTTTCCTACGAGCAGTACTTC. This codes for CASSSAGLAEGELSYEQYF.

The chain joins TRBV27 to TRBJ2-3; TRBD2 might be the D (5 bases). The CDR3 sequence is 14 residues long. Between the trimmed V and J ends, which lost 1 base and 4 bases, there was a span of 9 bases. The germline CDR1 and CDR2 sequences are MNHEY and SMNVEV (reference sequence). This CDR3 is CASSLYGVPDTQYF. Written as DNA, the CDR3 is TGTGCCAGCAGTTTATACGGGGTCCCAGATACGCAGTATTTT.